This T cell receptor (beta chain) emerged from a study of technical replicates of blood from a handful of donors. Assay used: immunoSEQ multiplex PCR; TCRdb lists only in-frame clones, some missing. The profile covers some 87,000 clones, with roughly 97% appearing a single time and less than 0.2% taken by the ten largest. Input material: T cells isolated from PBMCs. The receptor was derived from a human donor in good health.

The CDR3 coding sequence is TGTGCCAGCAGAGGGGCGGCGCAGGAACCCACCATATATTTT. Encoded protein: CASRGAAQEPTIYF. The chain is built from TRBV25-1 and TRBJ1-3; D perhaps matches TRBD1 (5 bases). The CDR3 totals 14 residues. CDR1 and CDR2 from the germline V gene are MGHDK and SYGVNS. With 6 bases removed from V and 9 bases from J, the gap between germline ends came to 18 bases.